This T cell receptor (beta chain) was identified during a study of CD8+ T cells in alopecia areata. Study-wide results and caveats: Relative to mice, TCR sharing across patients was less clear, a difference possibly HLA-related. It was lesional scalp, especially alopecia totalis/universalis, that showed higher clonality than normal scalp. Scalp samples also yield sequences of resident alphabeta T cells from normal skin.

Extraction of RNA preceded its reverse transcription into cDNA, which served as the sequencing template. Sequencing used immunoSEQ multiplex PCR; TCRdb keeps in-frame clones, though not all of them. The sample lists over 150,000 clones, roughly 60% occurring once. Peripheral blood samples and lesional scalp punch biopsies were obtained from alopecia areata patients. The ends were cut back, 4 bases at V and 2 bases at J, with 16 bases in the middle. This CDR3 comprises 16 residues. Per germline, CDR1 SGHTA and CDR2 FQGTGA. As to this clone: Its antigen is as yet unknown.

This TCR was recovered from a human donor with alopecia areata. The source was CD4+ T cells sorted from blood, collected at week 0. The chain uses TRBV7-3 and TRBJ2-3; D perhaps matches TRBD2 (7 bases). As DNA, the CDR3 is TGTGCCAGCAGCTCATTCCCCGGGGGGCCCACAGATACGCAGTATTTT. This encodes CASSSFPGGPTDTQYF. Together with reference TRBV7-3 and TRBJ2-3, the CDR3 gives the full variable domain: GAGVSQTPSNKVTEKGKYVELRCDPISGHTALYWYRQSLGQGPEFLIYFQGTGAADDSGLPNDRFFAVRPEGSVSTLKIQRTERGDSAVYLCASSSFPGGPTDTQYFGPGTRLTVL.